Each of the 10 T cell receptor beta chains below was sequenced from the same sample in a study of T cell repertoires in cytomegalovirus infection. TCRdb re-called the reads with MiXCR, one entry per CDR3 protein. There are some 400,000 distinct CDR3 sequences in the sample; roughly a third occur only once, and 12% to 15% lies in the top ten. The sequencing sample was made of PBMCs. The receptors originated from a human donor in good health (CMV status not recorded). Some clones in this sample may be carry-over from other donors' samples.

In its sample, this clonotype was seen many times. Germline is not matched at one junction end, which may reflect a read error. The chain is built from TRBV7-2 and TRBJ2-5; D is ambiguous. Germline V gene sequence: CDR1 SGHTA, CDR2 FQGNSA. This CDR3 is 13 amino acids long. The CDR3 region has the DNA TGTGCCAGCAGCTTACCCAACCAAGGGACCCAGTACTTC. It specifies CASSLPNQGTQYF.

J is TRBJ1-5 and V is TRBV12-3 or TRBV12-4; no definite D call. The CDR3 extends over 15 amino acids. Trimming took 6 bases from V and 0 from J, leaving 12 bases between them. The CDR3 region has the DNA TGTGCCAGCAGCATTTCATGGGATAGCAATCAGCCCCAGCATTTT. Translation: CASSISWDSNQPQHF.

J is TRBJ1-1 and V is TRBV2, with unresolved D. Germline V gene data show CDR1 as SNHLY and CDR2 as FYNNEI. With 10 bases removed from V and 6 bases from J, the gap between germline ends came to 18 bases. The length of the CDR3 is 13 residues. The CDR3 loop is CATPGGQVAEAFF. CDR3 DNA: TGTGCCACACCGGGCGGTCAGGTAGCTGAAGCTTTCTTT.

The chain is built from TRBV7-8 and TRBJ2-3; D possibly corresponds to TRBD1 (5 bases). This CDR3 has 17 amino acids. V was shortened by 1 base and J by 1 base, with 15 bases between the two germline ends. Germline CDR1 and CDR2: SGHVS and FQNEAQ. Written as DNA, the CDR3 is TGTGCCAGCAGCTTAGGGTGGGGCGCAGACCGCACAGATACGCAGTATTTT. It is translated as CASSLGWGADRTDTQYF.

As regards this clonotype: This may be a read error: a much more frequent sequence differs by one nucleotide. The CDR3 nucleotides are TGTGCCAGCAGCTTGTTCAGTGTTGGCCCCGGGGAGCTGTTTTTT. Residues: CASSLFSVGPGELFF. The J gene is TRBJ2-2, the V gene TRBV7-9; D is ambiguous. Germline V CDR1 and CDR2: SEHNR, FQNEAQ (reference sequence). This CDR3 comprises 15 residues. The V and J ends lost 3 bases and 6 bases respectively, with 14 bases between them.

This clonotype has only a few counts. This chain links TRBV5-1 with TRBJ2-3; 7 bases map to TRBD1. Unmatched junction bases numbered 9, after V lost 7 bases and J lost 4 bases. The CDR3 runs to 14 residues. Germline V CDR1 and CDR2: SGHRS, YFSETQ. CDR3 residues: CASCDRASPDTQYF. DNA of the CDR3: TGCGCCAGCTGTGACAGGGCCTCTCCAGATACGCAGTATTTT. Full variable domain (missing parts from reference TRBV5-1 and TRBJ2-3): KAGVTQTPRYLIKTRGQQVTLSCSPISGHRSVSWYQQTPGQGLQFLFEYFSETQRNKGNFPGRFSGRQFSNSRSEMNVSTLELGDSALYLCASCDRASPDTQYFGPGTRLTVL.

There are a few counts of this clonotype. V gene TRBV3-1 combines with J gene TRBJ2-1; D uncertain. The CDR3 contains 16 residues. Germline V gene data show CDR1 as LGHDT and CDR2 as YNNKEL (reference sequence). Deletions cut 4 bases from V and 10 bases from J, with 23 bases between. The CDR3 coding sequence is TGTGCCAGCAGCCCAAGGGCAGGACCCCCCACCGAGGAGCAGTTCTTC. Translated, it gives CASSPRAGPPTEEQFF.

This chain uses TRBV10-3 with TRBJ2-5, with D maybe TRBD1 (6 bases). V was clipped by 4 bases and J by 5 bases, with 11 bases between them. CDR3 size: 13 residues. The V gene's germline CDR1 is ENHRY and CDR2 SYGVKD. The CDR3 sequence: CAISVGAVETQYF. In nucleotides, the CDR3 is TGTGCCATCAGTGTGGGGGCAGTGGAGACCCAGTACTTC.

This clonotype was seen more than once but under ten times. The CDR3 loop is CSASETGQETQYF. DNA for the CDR3: TGCAGTGCTAGTGAGACTGGCCAAGAGACCCAGTACTTC. The chain employs TRBV20-1 and TRBJ2-5; D remains unclear. The CDR3 extends over 13 amino acids. The V end was cut by 3 bases, the J end by 1 base, with 9 bases between. Germline V CDR1 and CDR2: DFQATT, SNEGSKA (reference sequence).

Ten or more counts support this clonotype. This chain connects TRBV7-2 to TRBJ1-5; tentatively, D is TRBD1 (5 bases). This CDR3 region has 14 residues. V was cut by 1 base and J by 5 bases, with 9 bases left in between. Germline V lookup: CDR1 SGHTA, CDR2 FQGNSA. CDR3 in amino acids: CASSLERGDQPQHF. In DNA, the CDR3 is TGTGCCAGCAGCTTAGAGAGGGGCGATCAGCCCCAGCATTTT.